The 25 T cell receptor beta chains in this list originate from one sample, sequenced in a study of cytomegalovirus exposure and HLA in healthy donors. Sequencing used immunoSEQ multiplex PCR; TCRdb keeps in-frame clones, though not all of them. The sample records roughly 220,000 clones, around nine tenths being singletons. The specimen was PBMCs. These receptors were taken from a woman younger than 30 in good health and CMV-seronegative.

CDR3 in amino acids: CASSEAEGAAYEQYF. CDR3 DNA: TGTGCCAGCAGTGAAGCGGAGGGGGCTGCCTACGAGCAGTACTTC. The gene calls are TRBV6-1 and TRBJ2-7; a possible D gene is TRBD1 (7 bases). In germline, CDR1 is MNHNS, CDR2 SASEGT. The CDR3 consists of 15 residues. Between the trimmed V and J ends, which lost 0 bases and 2 bases, there was a span of 11 bases.

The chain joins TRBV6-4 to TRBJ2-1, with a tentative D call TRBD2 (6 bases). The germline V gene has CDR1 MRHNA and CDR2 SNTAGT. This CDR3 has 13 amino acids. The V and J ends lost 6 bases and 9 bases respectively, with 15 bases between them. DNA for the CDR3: TGTGCCAGCAGCCCCGGGGGTCTTCCTGAGCAGTTCTTC. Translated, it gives CASSPGGLPEQFF.

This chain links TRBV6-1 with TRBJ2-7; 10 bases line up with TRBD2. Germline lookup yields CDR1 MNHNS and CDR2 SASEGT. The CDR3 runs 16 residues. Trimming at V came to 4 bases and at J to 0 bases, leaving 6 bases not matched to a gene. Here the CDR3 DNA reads TGTGCCAGCAGTGGAAGCGGGAGGGCTAGCTCCTACGAGCAGTACTTC. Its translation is CASSGSGRASSYEQYF.

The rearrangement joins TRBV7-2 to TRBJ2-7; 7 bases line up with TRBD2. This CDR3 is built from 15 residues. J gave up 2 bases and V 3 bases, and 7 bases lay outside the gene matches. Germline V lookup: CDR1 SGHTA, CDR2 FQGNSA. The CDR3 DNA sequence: TGTGCCAGCAGCTTTCGGGCCAGCGGGACCTACGAGCAGTACTTC. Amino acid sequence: CASSFRASGTYEQYF.

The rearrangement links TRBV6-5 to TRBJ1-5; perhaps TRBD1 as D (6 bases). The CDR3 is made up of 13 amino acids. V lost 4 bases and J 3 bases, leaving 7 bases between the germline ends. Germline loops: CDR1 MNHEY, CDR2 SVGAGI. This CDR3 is CASSSGVNQPQHF. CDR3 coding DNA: TGTGCCAGCAGTTCAGGGGTCAATCAGCCCCAGCATTTT.

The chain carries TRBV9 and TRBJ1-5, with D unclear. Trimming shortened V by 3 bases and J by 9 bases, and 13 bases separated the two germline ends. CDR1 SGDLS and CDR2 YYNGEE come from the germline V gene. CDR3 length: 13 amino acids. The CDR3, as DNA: TGTGCCAGCAGCGAACGGGGTGGTGGGCCCCAGCATTTT. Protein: CASSERGGGPQHF.

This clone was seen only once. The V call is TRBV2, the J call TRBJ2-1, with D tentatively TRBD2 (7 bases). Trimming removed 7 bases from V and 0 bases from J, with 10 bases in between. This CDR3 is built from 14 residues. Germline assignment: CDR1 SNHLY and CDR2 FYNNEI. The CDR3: CASTGGSSYNEQFF. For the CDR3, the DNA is TGTGCCAGCACGGGGGGCAGCTCCTACAATGAGCAGTTCTTC.

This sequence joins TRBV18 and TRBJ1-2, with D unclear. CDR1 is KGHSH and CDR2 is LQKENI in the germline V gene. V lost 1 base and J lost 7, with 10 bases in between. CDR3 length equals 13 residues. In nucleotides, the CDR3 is TGTGCCAGCTCACCACGTACAGATGGTGGCTACACCTTC. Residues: CASSPRTDGGYTF.

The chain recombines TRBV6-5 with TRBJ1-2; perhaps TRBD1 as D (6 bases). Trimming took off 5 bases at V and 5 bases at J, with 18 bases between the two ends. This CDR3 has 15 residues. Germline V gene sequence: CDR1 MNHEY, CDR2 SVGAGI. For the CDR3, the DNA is TGTGCCAGCAGTCCGCGCCGGGACAACCCGTATGGCTACACCTTC. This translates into CASSPRRDNPYGYTF.

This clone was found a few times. This chain's CDR3 is CASSQTRDTEAFF. In DNA form, the CDR3 reads TGTGCCAGCAGCCAAACCAGGGACACTGAAGCTTTCTTT. The rearrangement joins TRBV11-3 to TRBJ1-1; D is perhaps TRBD1 (5 bases). CDR1 SGHNT and CDR2 YENEEA come from the germline V gene. The V end lost 5 bases, the J end lost 3 bases, and 10 bases lay between the germline ends. The CDR3 length is 13 residues.

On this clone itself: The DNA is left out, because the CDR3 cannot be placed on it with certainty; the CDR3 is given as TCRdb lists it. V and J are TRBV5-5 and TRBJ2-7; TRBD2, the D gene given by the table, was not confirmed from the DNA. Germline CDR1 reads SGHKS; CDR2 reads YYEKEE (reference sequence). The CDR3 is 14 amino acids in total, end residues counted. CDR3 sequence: CASSFGSGGYEQYF.

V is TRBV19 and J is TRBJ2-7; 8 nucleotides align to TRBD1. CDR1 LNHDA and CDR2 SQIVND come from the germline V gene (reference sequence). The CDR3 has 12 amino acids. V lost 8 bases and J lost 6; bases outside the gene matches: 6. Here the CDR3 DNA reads TGTGCCAGTCGTCAGGGGGCAGGCGAGCAGTACTTC. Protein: CASRQGAGEQYF.

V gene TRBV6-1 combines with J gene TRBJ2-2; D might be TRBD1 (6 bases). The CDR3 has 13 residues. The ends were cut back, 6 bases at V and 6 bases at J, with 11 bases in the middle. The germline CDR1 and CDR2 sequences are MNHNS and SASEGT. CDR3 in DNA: TGTGCCAGCAGGGAACAGGGATCCGGGGAGCTGTTTTTT. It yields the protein CASREQGSGELFF.

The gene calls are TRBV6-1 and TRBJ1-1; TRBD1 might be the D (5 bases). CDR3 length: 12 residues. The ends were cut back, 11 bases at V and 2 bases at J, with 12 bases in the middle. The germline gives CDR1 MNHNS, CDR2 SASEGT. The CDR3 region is CALRVSNTEAFF. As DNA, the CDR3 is TGTGCCCTCAGGGTTTCTAACACTGAAGCTTTCTTT.

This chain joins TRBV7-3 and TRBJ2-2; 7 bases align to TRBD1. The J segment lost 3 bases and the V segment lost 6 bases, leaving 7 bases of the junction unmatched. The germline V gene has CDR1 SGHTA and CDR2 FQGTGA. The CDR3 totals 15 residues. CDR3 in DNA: TGTGCCAGCAGTCCTCGGACAGGAGACACCGGGGAGCTGTTTTTT. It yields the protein CASSPRTGDTGELFF.

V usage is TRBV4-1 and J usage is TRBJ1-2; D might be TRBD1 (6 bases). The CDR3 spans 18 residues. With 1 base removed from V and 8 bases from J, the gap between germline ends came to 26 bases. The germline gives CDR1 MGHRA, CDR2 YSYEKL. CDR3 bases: TGCGCCAGCAGCCAAGGGGCCCCCCCCGGCGGGGGGCATGGAGGCTACACCTTC. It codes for CASSQGAPPGGGHGGYTF.

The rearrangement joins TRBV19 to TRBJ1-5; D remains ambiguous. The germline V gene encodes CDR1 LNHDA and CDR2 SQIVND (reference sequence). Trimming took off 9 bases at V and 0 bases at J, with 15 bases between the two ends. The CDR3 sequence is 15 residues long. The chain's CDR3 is CASKLQDTSNQPQHF. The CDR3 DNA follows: TGTGCCAGCAAACTGCAGGATACTAGCAATCAGCCCCAGCATTTT.

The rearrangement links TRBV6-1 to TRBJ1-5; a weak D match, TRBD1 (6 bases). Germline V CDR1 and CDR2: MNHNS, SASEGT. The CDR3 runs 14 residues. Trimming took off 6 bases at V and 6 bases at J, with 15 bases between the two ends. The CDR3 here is CASRYGRGGQPQHF. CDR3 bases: TGTGCCAGCAGATATGGCAGGGGTGGTCAGCCCCAGCATTTT.

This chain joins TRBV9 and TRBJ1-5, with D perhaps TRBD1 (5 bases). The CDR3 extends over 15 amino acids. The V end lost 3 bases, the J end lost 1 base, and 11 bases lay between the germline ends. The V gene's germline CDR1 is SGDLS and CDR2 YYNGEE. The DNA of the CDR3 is TGTGCCAGCAGCGCCCAGGGAGGGAGCAATCAGCCCCAGCATTTT. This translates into CASSAQGGSNQPQHF. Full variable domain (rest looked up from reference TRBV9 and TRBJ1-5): DSGVTQTPKHLITATGQRVTLRCSPRSGDLSVYWYQQSLDQGLQFLIQYYNGEERAKGNILERFSAQQFPDLHSELNLSSLELGDSALYFCASSAQGGSNQPQHFGDGTRLSIL.

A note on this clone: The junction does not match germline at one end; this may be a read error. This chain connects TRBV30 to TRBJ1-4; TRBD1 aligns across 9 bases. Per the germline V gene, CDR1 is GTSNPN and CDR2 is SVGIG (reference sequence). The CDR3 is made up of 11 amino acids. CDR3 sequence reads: CAWSPGQGRIF. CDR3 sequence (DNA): TGTGCCTGGAGCCCCGGACAGGGGCGGATTTTT.

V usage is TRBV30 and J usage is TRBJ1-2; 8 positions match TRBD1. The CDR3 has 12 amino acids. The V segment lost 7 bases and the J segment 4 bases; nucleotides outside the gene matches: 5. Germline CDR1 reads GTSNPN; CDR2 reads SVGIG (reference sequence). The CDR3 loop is CAYQGAGYGYTF. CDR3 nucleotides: TGTGCCTACCAGGGGGCGGGCTATGGCTACACCTTC.

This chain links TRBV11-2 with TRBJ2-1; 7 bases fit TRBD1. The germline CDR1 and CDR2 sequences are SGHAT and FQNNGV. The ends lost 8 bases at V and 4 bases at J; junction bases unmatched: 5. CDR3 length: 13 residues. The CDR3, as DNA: TGTGCCAGCTGTAGGGGGCCTTACAATGAGCAGTTCTTC. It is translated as CASCRGPYNEQFF.

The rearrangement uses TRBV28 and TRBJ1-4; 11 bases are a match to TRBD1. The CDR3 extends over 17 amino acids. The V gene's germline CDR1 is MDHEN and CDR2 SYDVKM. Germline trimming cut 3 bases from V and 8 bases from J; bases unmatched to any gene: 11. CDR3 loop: CASSFPVRDRGREKLFF. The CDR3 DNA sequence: TGTGCCAGCAGTTTTCCGGTTCGGGACAGGGGGAGGGAAAAACTGTTTTTT.

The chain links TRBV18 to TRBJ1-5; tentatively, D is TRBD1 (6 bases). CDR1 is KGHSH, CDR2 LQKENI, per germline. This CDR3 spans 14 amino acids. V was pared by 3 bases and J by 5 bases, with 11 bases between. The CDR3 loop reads CASSPAGVDQPQHF. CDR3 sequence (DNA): TGTGCCAGCTCACCTGCAGGGGTGGATCAGCCCCAGCATTTT.

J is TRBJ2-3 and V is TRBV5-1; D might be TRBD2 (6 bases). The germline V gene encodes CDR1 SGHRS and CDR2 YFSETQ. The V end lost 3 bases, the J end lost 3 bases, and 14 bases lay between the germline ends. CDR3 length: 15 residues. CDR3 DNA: TGCGCCAGCAGCTCCGCGGGGTTTAAAACAGATACGCAGTATTTT. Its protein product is CASSSAGFKTDTQYF.